The rows below give T cell receptor beta chains drawn from one sample of a study of tumor-infiltrating lymphocytes in primary liver carcinoma. One entry per CDR3 protein results from TCRdb running MiXCR on the multiplex PCR reads. The sample lists 95,000 to 100,000 distinct CDR3 sequences; approximately 70% were seen once. Sequenced sample: liver tumor tissue from sampling region 2. The source is a woman aged 55-75 years with primary liver carcinoma and hepatitis B virus infection. Both conserved end residues are part of each CDR3. The order of the fields is CDR3 length, V gene, J gene, CDR3 protein.

cdr3_length: 13
v_call: TRBV11-2
j_call: TRBJ2-3
cdr3_aa: CANSSDRGDTQYF

cdr3_length: 14
v_call: TRBV5-1
j_call: TRBJ1-2
cdr3_aa: CASRSDPTVGGYTF

cdr3_length: 15
v_call: TRBV7-9
j_call: TRBJ1-3
cdr3_aa: CASSLARARGNTIYF

cdr3_length: 13
v_call: TRBV12-3/TRBV12-4
j_call: TRBJ2-7
cdr3_aa: CASSFYGDTEQYF

cdr3_length: 15
v_call: TRBV12-3/TRBV12-4
j_call: TRBJ2-5
cdr3_aa: CTSSILAGIQETQYF

cdr3_length: 13
v_call: TRBV29-1
j_call: TRBJ2-1
cdr3_aa: CTVEQSSYYEQFF

cdr3_length: 16
v_call: TRBV6-5
j_call: TRBJ2-3
cdr3_aa: CASSYSLSGSRFTQYF

cdr3_length: 15
v_call: TRBV30
j_call: TRBJ1-3
cdr3_aa: CAWRNRESSGNTIYF

cdr3_length: 15
v_call: TRBV28
j_call: TRBJ2-5
cdr3_aa: CATSPPTEYQETQYF

cdr3_length: 12
v_call: TRBV7-9
j_call: TRBJ1-2
cdr3_aa: CASSLDIYGYTF

cdr3_length: 13
v_call: TRBV10-3
j_call: TRBJ2-5
cdr3_aa: CAISPGQGETQYF

cdr3_length: 18
v_call: TRBV28
j_call: TRBJ2-5
cdr3_aa: CASSFWFGPKVGQETQYF

cdr3_length: 15
v_call: TRBV6-5
j_call: TRBJ1-2
cdr3_aa: CASSGLHWQEYGYTF

cdr3_length: 13
v_call: TRBV6-6
j_call: TRBJ2-1
cdr3_aa: CASSYIRSGEQFF

cdr3_length: 17
v_call: TRBV11-3
j_call: TRBJ2-1
cdr3_aa: CASGLGFGGLFYNEQFF

cdr3_length: 17
v_call: TRBV5-1
j_call: TRBJ1-3
cdr3_aa: CASSPRSTGFSGNTIYF

cdr3_length: 15
v_call: TRBV6-1
j_call: TRBJ1-5
cdr3_aa: CASSDRQYSNQPQHF

cdr3_length: 13
v_call: TRBV29-1
j_call: TRBJ1-1
cdr3_aa: CSAAEQPNTESFF

cdr3_length: 17
v_call: TRBV4-2
j_call: TRBJ2-5
cdr3_aa: CASNQTGARNAPETQYF

cdr3_length: 15
v_call: TRBV11-3
j_call: TRBJ1-6
cdr3_aa: CTSSPPEAGDSPLQF

cdr3_length: 12
v_call: TRBV11-2
j_call: TRBJ2-5
cdr3_aa: CASRLGGETQYF

cdr3_length: 17
v_call: TRBV20-1
j_call: TRBJ2-4
cdr3_aa: CSAGAGLAGGPQNIQYF

cdr3_length: 15
v_call: TRBV11-2
j_call: TRBJ2-3
cdr3_aa: CASSSGLAGPDMQYF

cdr3_length: 15
v_call: TRBV29-1
j_call: TRBJ2-1
cdr3_aa: CSVERLVGGNNEQFF

cdr3_length: 17
v_call: TRBV12-3/TRBV12-4
j_call: TRBJ2-1
cdr3_aa: CASSAGTSGTSYNEQFF